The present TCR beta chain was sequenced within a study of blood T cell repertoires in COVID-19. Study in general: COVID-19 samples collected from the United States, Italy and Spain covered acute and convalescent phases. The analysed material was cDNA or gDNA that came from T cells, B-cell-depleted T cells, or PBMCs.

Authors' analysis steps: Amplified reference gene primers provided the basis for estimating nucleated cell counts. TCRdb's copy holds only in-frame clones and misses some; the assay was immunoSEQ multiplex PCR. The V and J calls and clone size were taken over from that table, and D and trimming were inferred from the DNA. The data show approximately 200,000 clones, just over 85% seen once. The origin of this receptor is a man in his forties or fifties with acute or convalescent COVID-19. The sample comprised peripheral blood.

The CDR3 reads CASSYESTGHEQFF. The CDR3 DNA reads TGTGCCAGCAGTTACGAGTCGACAGGGCATGAGCAGTTCTTC. The rearrangement uses TRBV6-6 and TRBJ2-1; 7 nucleotides line up with TRBD1. Germline assignment: CDR1 MNHNY and CDR2 SVGAGI (reference sequence). The CDR3 is 14 residues long. V trimming: 2 bases; J trimming: 8 bases; junction bases outside the gene matches: 6.